These T cell receptor beta chains were read from a single sample in a study of control samples from healthy donors and cancer patients. The method was immunoSEQ multiplex PCR; TCRdb's version includes in-frame clones alone and lacks a portion of them. The sample carries 70,000 to 80,000 clones, approximately 90% recorded once. Material: PBMCs. These receptors were collected from a woman between 55 and 75 years old with head and neck cancer. Both conserved end residues are part of each CDR3. A D gene is named only where the DNA matches it firmly. Clone size appears in some rows only: once, few, many, or a class for an expanded clone.

V	J	size	D	CDR3	DNA
TRBV2	TRBJ1-1	NA	NA	CASSIRQENTEAFF	TGTGCCAGCAGTATAAGGCAGGAGAACACTGAAGCTTTCTTT
TRBV27	TRBJ2-5	NA	NA	CASSFSVGDEYQETQYF	TGTGCCAGCAGTTTTTCTGTCGGGGATGAGTACCAAGAGACCCAGTACTTC
TRBV9	TRBJ1-3	NA	NA	CASSETRGSGNTIYF	TGTGCCAGCAGCGAGACACGGGGCTCTGGAAACACCATATATTTT
TRBV5-4	TRBJ2-7	NA	TRBD2	CASSLGLAGAQPYEQYF	TGTGCCAGCAGCTTGGGGCTAGCGGGAGCCCAACCCTACGAGCAGTACTTC
TRBV20-1	TRBJ2-3	NA	TRBD2	CSASLAGPDTQYF	TGCAGTGCTAGTCTAGCGGGACCAGATACGCAGTATTTT
TRBV3-1/TRBV3-2	TRBJ2-7	NA	NA	CASRPYIGTYEQYF	TGTGCCAGCAGGCCCTACATAGGGACCTACGAGCAGTACTTC
TRBV28	TRBJ1-3	once	NA	CASSEEGRRSGNTIYF	TGTGCCAGCAGCGAAGAGGGACGGCGCTCTGGAAACACCATATATTTT
TRBV29-1	TRBJ2-3	NA	NA	CSVEGGKGTDTQYF	TGCAGCGTTGAAGGGGGAAAAGGCACAGATACGCAGTATTTT
TRBV7-9	TRBJ2-2	few	TRBD1	CASSLATGYTGELFF	TGTGCCAGCAGCTTAGCGACAGGGTACACCGGGGAGCTGTTTTTT
TRBV6-5	TRBJ2-2	NA	TRBD2	CASGYGGGNTGELFF	TGTGCCAGCGGGTACGGCGGGGGGAACACCGGGGAGCTGTTTTTT
TRBV2	TRBJ2-5	NA	TRBD2	CASSARLAGQETQYF	TGTGCCAGCAGTGCCCGATTAGCGGGGCAAGAGACCCAGTACTTC
TRBV28	TRBJ1-5	NA	TRBD1	CASSSTGTGPNQPQHF	TGTGCCAGCAGTTCGACAGGGACAGGGCCTAATCAGCCCCAGCATTTT
TRBV5-1	TRBJ1-1	NA	NA	CASSQSGTNRINTEAFF	TGCGCCAGCAGCCAATCAGGGACAAACAGAATAAACACTGAAGCTTTCTTT
TRBV7-3	TRBJ2-2	NA	NA	CASSLSSTGELFF	TGTGCCAGCAGCTTAAGTTCGACCGGGGAGCTGTTTTTT
TRBV28	TRBJ2-3	NA	TRBD1	CASSSPGQGTDTQYF	TGTGCCAGCAGTTCCCCGGGACAGGGAACAGATACGCAGTATTTT
TRBV19	TRBJ1-3	NA	TRBD1	CASRGQGSGNTIYF	TGTGCCAGTAGGGGACAGGGGTCCGGAAACACCATATATTTT
TRBV11-2	TRBJ2-7	NA	NA	CASGQGYEQYF	TGTGCCAGCGGCCAGGGCTACGAGCAGTACTTC
TRBV7-8	TRBJ2-3	NA	NA	CASSLGGTSTDTQYF	TGTGCCAGCAGCTTAGGCGGAACTAGCACAGATACGCAGTATTTT
TRBV2	TRBJ2-7	NA	TRBD1	CASSYLFRDSDEQYF	TGTGCCAGCAGTTACCTTTTCAGGGACAGCGACGAGCAGTACTTC
TRBV24-1	TRBJ2-7	NA	TRBD2	CATSDLGLADLKGYYEQYF	TGTGCCACCAGTGATTTGGGACTAGCGGACTTAAAGGGGTACTACGAGCAGTACTTC